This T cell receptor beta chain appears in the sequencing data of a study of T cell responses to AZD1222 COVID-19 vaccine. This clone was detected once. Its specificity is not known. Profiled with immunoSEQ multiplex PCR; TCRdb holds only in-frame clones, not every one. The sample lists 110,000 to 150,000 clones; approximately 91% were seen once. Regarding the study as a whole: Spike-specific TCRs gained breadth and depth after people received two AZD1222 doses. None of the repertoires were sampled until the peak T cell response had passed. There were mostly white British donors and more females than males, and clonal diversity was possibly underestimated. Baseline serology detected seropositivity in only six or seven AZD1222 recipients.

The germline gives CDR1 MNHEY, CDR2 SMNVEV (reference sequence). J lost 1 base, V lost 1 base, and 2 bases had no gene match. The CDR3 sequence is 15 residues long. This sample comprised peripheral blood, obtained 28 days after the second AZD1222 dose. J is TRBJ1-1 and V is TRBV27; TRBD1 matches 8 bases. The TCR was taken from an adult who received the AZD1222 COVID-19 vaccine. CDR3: CASSLLGTGNTEAFF. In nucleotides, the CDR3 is TGTGCCAGCAGTTTATTAGGGACAGGGAACACTGAAGCTTTCTTT.